The 23 T cell receptor beta chains below all came from one sample that was sequenced in a study of cytomegalovirus exposure and HLA in healthy donors (dated by TCRdb to about 2017). Preparation of the library involved the immunoSEQ multiplex PCR assay. For the multiplex PCR, a mixture combining 60 forward primers for TCR Vbeta segments and 13 reverse primers for TCR Jbeta segments was used. What TCRdb holds here is the immuneACCESS table cut down to in-frame rearrangements. Part of the clones is not present; checked against another copy, under half of the missing clones reflect an unresolved V gene, and the others are unexplained. The sample's own table lists over 65,000 clones. In total, the top ten clones hold approximately 1.1% of the sample. The sample taken for sequencing was PBMCs. Receptors were obtained from a woman in her thirties in good health and CMV-seronegative.

The rearrangement links TRBV30 to TRBJ2-1; 9 positions match TRBD2. J was trimmed by 10 bases and V by 1 base; bases with no gene match: 5. Germline CDR1 reads GTSNPN; CDR2 reads SVGIG (reference sequence). This CDR3 has 13 amino acids. The CDR3 here is CAWSARGLAEQFF. The CDR3 nucleotides are TGTGCCTGGAGTGCCCGTGGACTAGCGGAGCAGTTCTTC.

The chain recombines TRBV7-2 with TRBJ2-5; TRBD1 might be the D (6 bases). The germline V gene encodes CDR1 SGHTA and CDR2 FQGNSA. The CDR3 is 14 residues long. Trimming removed 1 base at V and 4 bases at J, with 10 bases between. CDR3 DNA: TGTGCCAGCAGCTTAGTCTTAGGGGGAGAGACCCAGTACTTC. This encodes CASSLVLGGETQYF.

On this clone itself: At one boundary the junction diverges from the germline segment, which might be a read error. The V and J genes are TRBV6-1 and TRBJ2-1; TRBD2 is a possible D gene (6 bases). The CDR3 extends over 13 amino acids. The germline CDR1 and CDR2 sequences are MNHNS and SASEGT. CDR3 coding DNA: TGTGCCAGCAGTGAAGTTCGGGGGACGAGAGGGATCTTC. It codes for CASSEVRGTRGIF.

The chain is built from TRBV4-1 and TRBJ2-5, with D tentatively TRBD2 (7 bases). The germline CDR1 and CDR2 sequences are MGHRA and YSYEKL. Trimming removed 1 base at V and 4 bases at J, with 13 bases between. This CDR3 has 15 residues. CDR3 coding DNA: TGCGCCAGCAGCCAAGGGTGGGGAGGGGGAGAGACCCAGTACTTC. Protein sequence: CASSQGWGGGETQYF.

This sequence joins TRBV7-9 and TRBJ2-5; 11 bases match TRBD2. V shed 4 bases and J 7 bases; nucleotides not matched to a gene: 11. This CDR3 comprises 16 residues. Germline V gene sequence: CDR1 SEHNR, CDR2 FQNEAQ (reference sequence). The CDR3 loop reads CASSSTSGSGMGTQYF. CDR3 in DNA: TGTGCCAGCAGCTCAACTAGCGGGAGTGGGATGGGGACCCAGTACTTC.

This chain links TRBV6-1 with TRBJ1-1; D might be TRBD1 (6 bases). The CDR3 runs 15 residues. Germline CDR1 MNHNS, CDR2 SASEGT. V was trimmed by 4 bases and J by 3 bases, leaving 15 bases between them. CDR3 bases: TGTGCCAGCAGTGGGCACAGGGCGATAGACACTGAAGCTTTCTTT. Its protein is CASSGHRAIDTEAFF.

The chain recombines TRBV5-1 with TRBJ2-1, with D maybe TRBD1 (5 bases). The CDR3 covers 14 residues. The V end lost 4 bases, the J end lost 8 bases, and 16 bases lay between the germline ends. Per the germline V gene, CDR1 is SGHRS and CDR2 is YFSETQ. The CDR3: CASSLRTLRDEQFF. DNA for the CDR3: TGCGCCAGCAGCCTACGGACACTCCGGGATGAGCAGTTCTTC.

The V and J genes are TRBV29-1 and TRBJ1-2, with unresolved D. This CDR3 spans 12 amino acids. Germline CDR1 reads SQVTM; CDR2 reads ANQGSEA. Between the trimmed V and J ends, which lost 5 bases and 0 bases, there was a span of 7 bases. The CDR3 DNA reads as TGCAGCGTTACACAGACTAACTATGGCTACACCTTC. Translating gives CSVTQTNYGYTF. The full variable domain, completed using reference TRBV29-1 and TRBJ1-2, is SAVISQKPSRDICQRGTSLTIQCQVDSQVTMMFWYRQQPGQSLTLIATANQGSEATYESGFVIDKFPISRPNLTFSTLTVSNMSPEDSSIYLCSVTQTNYGYTFGSGTRLTVV.

The gene calls are TRBV28 and TRBJ2-3; D possibly corresponds to TRBD1 (6 bases). The CDR3 loop spans 17 amino acids. The ends were cut back, 7 bases at V and 2 bases at J, with 22 bases in the middle. CDR1 MDHEN and CDR2 SYDVKM come from the germline V gene. As DNA, the CDR3 is TGTGCCAGCACCTTTGGCCCCACAGGGTATGACACAGATACGCAGTATTTT. This sequence encodes CASTFGPTGYDTDTQYF. Variable domain in full (rest from reference TRBV28 and TRBJ2-3): DVKVTQSSRYLVKRTGEKVFLECVQDMDHENMFWYRQDPGLGLRLIYFSYDVKMKEKGDIPEGYSVSREKKERFSLILESASTNQTSMYLCASTFGPTGYDTDTQYFGPGTRLTVL.

This chain's CDR3 is CASSLGPGGPYEQYF. CDR3 bases: TGTGCCAGCAGCTTGGGCCCAGGGGGTCCCTACGAGCAGTACTTC. The gene calls are TRBV11-2 and TRBJ2-7, with 7 bases fitting TRBD1. CDR1 SGHAT and CDR2 FQNNGV come from the germline V gene. This CDR3 is built from 15 residues. The V and J ends lost 3 bases and 2 bases, in that order; junction bases with no gene match: 7.

The rearrangement uses TRBV6-5 and TRBJ1-2; no clear D. The CDR3 covers 14 residues. Germline V gene lookup returns CDR1 MNHEY and CDR2 SVGAGI. V was shortened by 2 bases and J by 4 bases, with 11 bases between the two germline ends. The CDR3 reads CASSYTRDSYGYTF. Written as DNA, the CDR3 is TGTGCCAGCAGTTACACTAGGGATAGCTATGGCTACACCTTC.

The CDR3 here is CASSRSPTGAFF. Here the CDR3 DNA reads TGTGCCAGCAGCCGGTCTCCGACGGGAGCTTTCTTT. The V and J genes are TRBV7-2 and TRBJ1-1; D is unresolved. CDR1 is SGHTA, CDR2 FQGNSA, per germline. This CDR3 is built from 12 residues. V was trimmed by 5 bases and J by 10 bases, leaving 14 bases between them.

This chain connects TRBV7-6 to TRBJ2-7, with TRBD1 as a possible D gene (5 bases). V was shortened by 1 base and J by 3 bases, with 13 bases between the two germline ends. Germline V gene lookup returns CDR1 SGHVS and CDR2 FNYEAQ. This CDR3 contains 15 residues. The CDR3 region has the DNA TGTGCCAGCAGCTTAGGTCCGGACACCATCTACGAGCAGTACTTC. It encodes CASSLGPDTIYEQYF.

The chain uses TRBV6-1 and TRBJ1-1; 8 bases align to TRBD1. The CDR3 sequence is 15 residues long. CDR1 and CDR2 (germline): MNHNS, SASEGT. V shed 5 bases and J 4 bases; nucleotides not matched to a gene: 9. The CDR3 bases are TGTGCCAGCAGTCGTCGACAGGGGACGGTCACTGAAGCTTTCTTT. Residues: CASSRRQGTVTEAFF.

The V and J genes are TRBV5-1 and TRBJ2-1, with 7 bases aligning to TRBD1. Germline V lookup: CDR1 SGHRS, CDR2 YFSETQ. This CDR3 is built from 15 residues. The J segment lost 5 bases and the V segment lost 4 bases, leaving 9 bases of the junction unmatched. CDR3 DNA sequence: TGCGCCAGCAGCCTGCTTAGGGACAGTCACAATGAGCAGTTCTTC. Translated: CASSLLRDSHNEQFF.

The chain couples TRBV6-5 to TRBJ2-1; TRBD1 is a possible D gene (6 bases). Between the trimmed V and J ends, which lost 6 bases and 2 bases, there was a span of 14 bases. There are 15 residues in the CDR3. Germline CDR1 MNHEY, CDR2 SVGAGI. CDR3 loop: CASRATGQAYNEQFF. The DNA for the CDR3 is TGTGCCAGCAGGGCAACAGGGCAGGCCTACAATGAGCAGTTCTTC.

The rearrangement links TRBV4-1 to TRBJ1-2; perhaps TRBD1 as D (6 bases). Germline values: CDR1 MGHRA, CDR2 YSYEKL. This CDR3 spans 15 amino acids. The V end was cut by 0 bases, the J end by 2 bases, with 10 bases between. This CDR3 reads CASSQDVRGNYGYTF. CDR3 nucleotide sequence: TGCGCCAGCAGCCAAGATGTTAGGGGGAACTATGGCTACACCTTC.

This chain connects TRBV5-1 to TRBJ2-5, with D possibly matching TRBD1 (6 bases). V gave up 3 bases and J gave up 2 bases, with 14 bases separating them. The CDR3 runs to 15 residues. CDR1 SGHRS and CDR2 YFSETQ come from the germline V gene. The CDR3 is CASSWGLRGQETQYF. In nucleotides, the CDR3 is TGCGCCAGCAGCTGGGGCCTAAGGGGGCAAGAGACCCAGTACTTC.

V usage is TRBV5-6 and J usage is TRBJ1-2; 10 nucleotides align to TRBD1. Germline V CDR1 and CDR2: SGHDT, YYEEEE. This CDR3 comprises 15 residues. J was trimmed by 4 bases and V by 3 bases; bases with no gene match: 6. The CDR3 region is CASSYDRGRGYGYTF. CDR3 DNA sequence: TGTGCCAGCAGCTATGACAGGGGGCGAGGCTATGGCTACACCTTC.

The V and J genes are TRBV6-1 and TRBJ1-4; 8 nucleotides match TRBD1. The germline gives CDR1 MNHNS, CDR2 SASEGT. CDR3 size: 14 residues. V was pared by 1 base and J by 7 bases, with 2 bases of the junction left unmatched. The CDR3 DNA follows: TGTGCCAGCAGTGAAGGACAGGGGTTTGAAAAACTGTTTTTT. Residues: CASSEGQGFEKLFF.

The chain employs TRBV11-2 and TRBJ2-3; 8 nucleotides match TRBD1. Trimming took 5 bases from V and 3 from J; bases not matched to a gene: 10. Germline V gene lookup returns CDR1 SGHAT and CDR2 FQNNGV. CDR3 length: 16 amino acids. CDR3 coding DNA: TGTGCCAGCAGCAGCCAACAGGGGGAAGAAACAGATACGCAGTATTTT. Its protein product is CASSSQQGEETDTQYF. The full variable domain, its missing parts supplied by reference TRBV11-2 and TRBJ2-3, is EAGVAQSPRYKIIEKRQSVAFWCNPISGHATLYWYQQILGQGPKLLIQFQNNGVVDDSQLPKDRFSAERLKGVDSTLKIQPAKLEDSAVYLCASSSQQGEETDTQYFGPGTRLTVL.

The rearrangement uses TRBV19 and TRBJ2-1; D may be TRBD2 (5 bases). CDR1 and CDR2 from the germline V gene are LNHDA and SQIVND (reference sequence). V was pared by 3 bases and J by 3 bases, with 9 bases between. The CDR3 is 14 amino acids. The CDR3 DNA reads as TGTGCCAGTAGTATGAGAGGGAACTACAATGAGCAGTTCTTC. It yields the protein CASSMRGNYNEQFF.

This rearrangement joins TRBV6-6 to TRBJ1-1; D may be TRBD1 (5 bases). V gave up 5 bases and J gave up 4 bases, with 11 bases separating them. This CDR3 has 13 amino acids. Germline values: CDR1 MNHNY, CDR2 SVGAGI (reference sequence). The CDR3 loop is CASSTRESTEAFF. In DNA, the CDR3 is TGTGCCAGCAGTACCAGGGAATCCACTGAAGCTTTCTTT.